The next 12 T cell receptor beta chains were all read from a single sample in a study of early T cells in non-severe SARS-CoV-2 infection. From the 5' RACE reads, TCRdb called clonotypes with MiXCR, one entry per CDR3 protein. Counted here are fewer than 80,000 distinct CDR3 sequences, less than 15% occurring once; the ten biggest clones make up around 3.8%. Material: whole blood. Source of these receptors: an adult who was a healthcare worker with PCR-confirmed SARS-CoV-2 infection or an uninfected control (not recorded which).

The chain links TRBV7-2 to TRBJ2-1; 12 bases match TRBD2. There are 15 residues in the CDR3. V shed 6 bases and J 0 bases; nucleotides not matched to a gene: 0. The germline V gene has CDR1 SGHTA and CDR2 FQGNSA. The CDR3 sequence is CASRTSGSSYNEQFF. DNA for the CDR3: TGTGCCAGCAGGACTAGCGGGAGCTCCTACAATGAGCAGTTCTTC.

Only a few counts were recorded for this clonotype. V is TRBV7-6 and J is TRBJ2-2, with 7 positions matching TRBD2. The CDR3 runs 16 residues. CDR1 and CDR2 from the germline V gene are SGHVS and FNYEAQ. With V trimmed by 3 bases and J by 5 bases, 9 bases remained unmatched. CDR3: CASSFAGGSFTGELFF. The CDR3 region has the DNA TGTGCCAGCAGCTTCGCGGGCGGGAGTTTTACCGGGGAGCTGTTTTTT.

In this sample, this clonotype turned up a few times. The chain employs TRBV29-1 and TRBJ2-3; D might be TRBD2 (5 bases). The germline CDR1 and CDR2 sequences are SQVTM and ANQGSEA. The CDR3 has 10 residues. Trimming took off 5 bases at V and 9 bases at J, with 9 bases between the two ends. As DNA, the CDR3 is TGCAGCGTTACTGGGAGAACGCAGTATTTT. Amino acid sequence: CSVTGRTQYF.

This clonotype showed up just a few times. The chain recombines TRBV7-2 with TRBJ2-5, with D hard to call. The CDR3 has 14 residues. Per germline, CDR1 SGHTA and CDR2 FQGNSA. V gave up 6 bases and J gave up 0 bases, with 11 bases separating them. The DNA for the CDR3 is TGTGCCAGCAGGGAATTTTTGTACCAAGAGACCCAGTACTTC. It translates to CASREFLYQETQYF.

The V gene is TRBV5-4, the J gene TRBJ1-1; a weak D match, TRBD1 (5 bases). The CDR3 contains 12 residues. The V and J ends lost 2 bases and 5 bases respectively, with 7 bases between them. Looked up from germline, CDR1 is SGHNT and CDR2 is YYREEE (reference sequence). The CDR3 loop reads CASSFGGTEAFF. The CDR3 DNA reads TGTGCCAGCAGCTTTGGGGGGACTGAAGCTTTCTTT.

The chain has TRBV7-2 and TRBJ2-1; 14 nucleotides align to TRBD2. Germline V lookup: CDR1 SGHTA, CDR2 FQGNSA. J was trimmed by 7 bases and V by 5 bases; bases with no gene match: 7. The CDR3 has 16 amino acids. The CDR3 reads CASSQRWTSGRNEQFF. CDR3 in DNA: TGTGCCAGCAGCCAACGATGGACTAGCGGGAGGAATGAGCAGTTCTTC.

This chain links TRBV6-1 with TRBJ2-1, with 10 bases identical to TRBD2. V shed 6 bases and J 8 bases; nucleotides not matched to a gene: 7. The CDR3 consists of 14 residues. Germline V gives CDR1 MNHNS, CDR2 SASEGT. The CDR3 reads CASRLAGVGDEQFF. The CDR3 DNA follows: TGTGCCAGCAGGCTAGCGGGAGTGGGGGATGAGCAGTTCTTC.

Many counts were recorded for this clonotype. CDR3 coding DNA: TGTGCCAGCAGCCCGACCGACAGGGATTCCTACAATGAGCAGTTCTTC. Protein: CASSPTDRDSYNEQFF. The genes are TRBV5-4 and TRBJ2-1, with 7 positions matching TRBD1. Germline values: CDR1 SGHNT, CDR2 YYREEE (reference sequence). The trim removed 4 bases at V and 1 base at J, leaving 8 bases unmatched. The length of the CDR3 is 16 residues.

The chain combines TRBV15 with TRBJ2-7; 9 bases fit TRBD1. This CDR3 is built from 13 residues. Trimming at V came to 4 bases and at J to 7 bases, leaving 5 bases not matched to a gene. Germline V CDR1 and CDR2: LNHNV, YYDKDF (reference sequence). DNA of the CDR3: TGTGCCACCAGCATACAGGGGGCGAAAGAGCAGTACTTC. Its translation: CATSIQGAKEQYF.

This clonotype was found many times. The V and J genes are TRBV12-3 or TRBV12-4 and TRBJ2-1; D might be TRBD2 (5 bases). V lost 7 bases to trimming and J lost 7 bases, with 11 bases between them. The CDR3 consists of 12 residues. The CDR3 reads CASTKTRNEQFF. CDR3 coding DNA: TGTGCCAGCACCAAAACTAGGAATGAGCAGTTCTTC.

This clonotype was picked up many times. V gene TRBV7-2 combines with J gene TRBJ2-3; 9 nucleotides align to TRBD2. This CDR3 comprises 14 residues. After removal of 3 bases from V and 5 bases from J, the junction contained 3 bases not matched to a gene. Germline CDR1 SGHTA, CDR2 FQGNSA. CDR3 DNA: TGTGCCAGCAGCTTGCGGGAGGGGGGAGATACGCAGTATTTT. Protein product: CASSLREGGDTQYF.

The V gene is TRBV7-2, the J gene TRBJ1-2; D possibly corresponds to TRBD1 (6 bases). The V gene lost 6 bases and the J gene lost 7 bases, with 18 bases spanning the gap. This CDR3 spans 14 amino acids. CDR1 and CDR2 from the germline V gene are SGHTA and FQGNSA. CDR3 sequence: CASRLNRELSGYTF. The CDR3 region has the DNA TGTGCCAGCAGACTCAACAGGGAACTGAGTGGCTACACCTTC.